This T cell receptor beta chain was captured by sequencing in a study of blood T cell repertoires in COVID-19. Across the whole study: COVID-19 samples collected from the United States, Italy and Spain covered acute and convalescent phases. PBMCs, B-cell-depleted T cells, or T cells provided the cDNA or gDNA that made up the material.

Trimming cost V 10 bases and J 2 bases, with 20 bases left between them. The CDR3 spans 15 residues. Looked up from germline, CDR1 is ENHRY and CDR2 is SYGVKD. In the study's own analysis: How many nucleated cells were present was estimated from reference gene primer amplification. Sequencing used immunoSEQ multiplex PCR; TCRdb keeps in-frame clones, though not all of them. V and J calls and clone size are given by that table; D and trimming were obtained from the DNA. The sample lists around 300,000 clones, around four fifths occurring once. This receptor was taken from a woman between 50 and 59 years old with active or convalescent COVID-19. Material for sequencing was peripheral blood. The rearrangement links TRBV10-3 to TRBJ1-2; unclear D gene. The DNA for the CDR3 is TGTGCCACCGGGAGGCCGGGTAGCTCAAACTATGGCTACACCTTC. It specifies CATGRPGSSNYGYTF.